The 21 T cell receptor beta chains presented below share a single source sample, sequenced in a study of graft-versus-host responses after intestinal transplantation. TCRdb keeps only in-frame clones here, not all; method: immunoSEQ multiplex PCR. Among tens of thousands of clones, roughly 93% were seen once, and the ten largest hold roughly 0.18%. Antigen specificity for these receptors is unknown. The starting material was unstimulated CD4+ T cells sorted from spleen or lymph node cells, obtained before transplant. These receptors were obtained from a human donor who was the organ donor for an intestinal transplant.

The rearrangement links TRBV28 to TRBJ2-7, with D perhaps matching TRBD2 (6 bases). Germline assignment: CDR1 MDHEN and CDR2 SYDVKM. V lost 5 bases to trimming and J lost 3 bases, with 23 bases between them. The CDR3 consists of 17 residues. Here the CDR3 DNA reads TGTGCCAGCAGTCCGAGATCCGCGGGGATCATTATCTACGAGCAGTACTTC. This gives the protein CASSPRSAGIIIYEQYF.

The chain has TRBV5-1 and TRBJ1-3; D is ambiguous. CDR1 and CDR2 (germline): SGHRS, YFSETQ. The germline V and J ends were trimmed by 1 base and 0 bases, with 11 bases remaining between them. This CDR3 spans 16 amino acids. The CDR3 loop reads CASSLPGRGSGNTIYF. DNA for the CDR3: TGCGCCAGCAGCTTGCCTGGCCGCGGCTCTGGAAACACCATATATTTT. The entire variable domain, with the rest obtained from reference TRBV5-1 and TRBJ1-3, is as follows: KAGVTQTPRYLIKTRGQQVTLSCSPISGHRSVSWYQQTPGQGLQFLFEYFSETQRNKGNFPGRFSGRQFSNSRSEMNVSTLELGDSALYLCASSLPGRGSGNTIYFGEGSWLTVV.

This rearrangement joins TRBV9 to TRBJ2-1; 11 positions agree with TRBD2. CDR1 is SGDLS and CDR2 is YYNGEE in the germline V gene. This CDR3 spans 15 amino acids. V shed 2 bases, J shed 4 bases, and the junction held 2 bases outside the gene matches. CDR3 sequence: CASSVGTSGYNEQFF. CDR3 DNA sequence: TGTGCCAGCAGCGTCGGGACTAGCGGTTACAATGAGCAGTTCTTC.

This chain links TRBV6-4 with TRBJ1-1, with 7 bases lining up with TRBD1. The V gene end was trimmed by 6 bases and the J gene end by 2 bases; junction bases not matched to a gene: 9. This CDR3 is 15 amino acids long. Looked up from germline, CDR1 is MRHNA and CDR2 is SNTAGT. The CDR3 coding sequence is TGTGCCAGCAGCGAGACAGGGATCGGAAACACTGAAGCTTTCTTT. Translated: CASSETGIGNTEAFF.

This clone has more than one count but fewer than ten. The CDR3 coding sequence is TGTGCCAGCAGCTTAGGGACAGGGGACCAGTATACGCAGTATTTT. Residues: CASSLGTGDQYTQYF. The J gene is TRBJ2-3, the V gene TRBV7-2; 9 nucleotides align to TRBD1. The J segment lost 7 bases and the V segment lost 1 base, leaving 6 bases of the junction unmatched. The CDR3 runs to 15 residues. Germline-derived CDR1 and CDR2 are SGHTA and FQGNSA.

This clone occurred once. The chain combines TRBV19 with TRBJ1-6; TRBD1 matches at 7 bases. The CDR3 length is 13 residues. V trimming: 10 bases; J trimming: 8 bases; junction bases outside the gene matches: 8. Germline V lookup: CDR1 LNHDA, CDR2 SQIVND (reference sequence). CDR3 in DNA: TGTGCCACCAACCACGGGACAGATTCACCCCTCCACTTT. This translates into CATNHGTDSPLHF.

CDR3 residues: CASSGGLAGPDTQYF. The CDR3 DNA reads as TGCGCCAGCAGCGGGGGACTAGCGGGGCCGGATACGCAGTATTTT. The V call is TRBV5-1, the J call TRBJ2-3, with 13 bases identical to TRBD2. CDR1 is SGHRS and CDR2 is YFSETQ in the germline V gene. The CDR3 covers 15 residues. V was pared by 4 bases and J by 6 bases, with 5 bases of the junction left unmatched.

The chain is built from TRBV11-3 and TRBJ1-1; possibly TRBD1 for D (5 bases). Germline loops: CDR1 SGHNT, CDR2 YENEEA. Trimming stripped 1 base from V and 0 bases from J, with 9 bases between. This CDR3 spans 15 amino acids. CDR3 DNA: TGTGCCAGCAGCTTAGGGGGGACCCTGAACACTGAAGCTTTCTTT. Its protein product is CASSLGGTLNTEAFF.

The chain couples TRBV6-1 to TRBJ1-2; 7 bases line up with TRBD1. V dropped 6 bases and J dropped 4; count of bases not matched to a gene: 11. Germline V gives CDR1 MNHNS, CDR2 SASEGT. The CDR3 covers 15 residues. The CDR3 bases are TGTGCCAGCAGCCGTACAGGGGTAATCGGCTATGGCTACACCTTC. It codes for CASSRTGVIGYGYTF.

The chain employs TRBV5-1 and TRBJ2-1; 10 bases are a match to TRBD2. Losses at the gene ends were 2 bases for V and 1 base for J; bases not matched to a gene: 6. CDR3 length: 17 residues. The germline V gene has CDR1 SGHRS and CDR2 YFSETQ. The DNA for the CDR3 is TGCGCCAGCAGCTTAAGCGGGGGGGCAACGTCCTACAATGAGCAGTTCTTC. Protein product: CASSLSGGATSYNEQFF.

The chain combines TRBV5-1 with TRBJ2-2, with a tentative D call TRBD2 (5 bases). Trimming left V 2 bases short and J 6 bases short, with 17 bases between. Per germline, CDR1 SGHRS and CDR2 YFSETQ. The CDR3 totals 16 residues. This chain's CDR3 is CASSLSPRDGAGELFF. The DNA of the CDR3 is TGCGCCAGCAGCTTATCTCCCCGGGATGGGGCCGGGGAGCTGTTTTTT.

The chain is built from TRBV11-2 and TRBJ2-7; no clear D. Germline-derived CDR1 and CDR2 are SGHAT and FQNNGV. The CDR3 spans 13 residues. V was clipped by 0 bases and J by 1 base, with 4 bases between them. CDR3 coding DNA: TGTGCCAGCAGCTTAGATAGATCCTACGAGCAGTACTTC. Translating gives CASSLDRSYEQYF.

A word on this clone: Within the sample, other DNA sequences also encode this same CDR3. The J gene is TRBJ2-3, the V gene TRBV9; 11 bases agree with TRBD2. Germline assignment: CDR1 SGDLS and CDR2 YYNGEE. CDR3 length: 15 residues. V shed 4 bases and J 4 bases; nucleotides not matched to a gene: 5. CDR3 sequence: CASSFSGGAADTQYF. The CDR3 DNA sequence: TGTGCCAGCAGCTTTAGCGGGGGGGCCGCAGATACGCAGTATTTT.

The V call is TRBV6-6, the J call TRBJ1-1; the D is unclear. The V end lost 3 bases, the J end lost 0 bases, and 8 bases lay between the germline ends. This CDR3 region has 14 residues. The germline CDR1 and CDR2 sequences are MNHNY and SVGAGI (reference sequence). For the CDR3, the DNA is TGTGCCAGCAGTTATTTTGCCCTGAACACTGAAGCTTTCTTT. Residues: CASSYFALNTEAFF.

The V call is TRBV5-1, the J call TRBJ2-1, with 9 bases matching TRBD2. Trimming at V came to 4 bases and at J to 14 bases, leaving 13 bases not matched to a gene. From germline, CDR1 is SGHRS and CDR2 YFSETQ. The CDR3 is 14 residues long. CDR3 DNA: TGCGCCAGCAGCCCAGAGTCGGGAATAGCGGGGGAGTTCTTC. As protein: CASSPESGIAGEFF.

The gene calls are TRBV10-3 and TRBJ1-1, with D perhaps TRBD1 (5 bases). This CDR3 is 14 amino acids long. Germline-derived CDR1 and CDR2 are ENHRY and SYGVKD. Deletions cut 8 bases from V and 7 bases from J, with 20 bases between. CDR3 sequence: CAIQTAGVPLEAFF. The CDR3 DNA sequence: TGTGCCATCCAGACCGCGGGGGTTCCCCTTGAAGCTTTCTTT.

V usage is TRBV2 and J usage is TRBJ1-6, with D maybe TRBD1 (5 bases). Germline V gives CDR1 SNHLY, CDR2 FYNNEI. V lost 6 bases to trimming and J lost 13 bases, with 16 bases between them. The CDR3 extends over 13 amino acids. The CDR3 here is CASSTGPDGPLHF. DNA for the CDR3: TGTGCCAGCAGCACGGGACCCGACGGGCCCCTCCACTTT.

The chain recombines TRBV11-1 with TRBJ2-1; D is possibly TRBD1 or TRBD2 (5 bases each). This CDR3 has 14 amino acids. CDR1 SGHAT and CDR2 FQDESV come from the germline V gene (reference sequence). Trimming took off 4 bases at V and 2 bases at J, with 9 bases between the two ends. The CDR3 reads CASSYPGPYNEQFF. The CDR3, as DNA: TGTGCCAGCAGCTATCCGGGACCCTACAATGAGCAGTTCTTC.

This sequence joins TRBV9 and TRBJ1-1, with 9 bases lining up with TRBD1. Germline V gives CDR1 SGDLS, CDR2 YYNGEE. V gave up 0 bases and J gave up 6 bases; unmatched junction bases: 3. The CDR3 covers 14 residues. In nucleotides, the CDR3 is TGTGCCAGCAGCGTAGATCACAGGGGGCCTGAAGCTTTCTTT. Translating it yields CASSVDHRGPEAFF.

This chain joins TRBV6-1 and TRBJ1-6, with unresolved D. Trimming pared 7 bases from V and 5 bases from J, leaving 9 bases between. The CDR3 consists of 13 residues. The germline gives CDR1 MNHNS, CDR2 SASEGT. The CDR3 here is CASKLVNNSPLHF. The CDR3 DNA follows: TGTGCCAGCAAGCTAGTTAATAATTCACCCCTCCACTTT.

Only a few counts were recorded for this clone. V is TRBV6-5 and J is TRBJ1-6; 8 nucleotides line up with TRBD1. CDR1 is MNHEY, CDR2 SVGAGI, per germline. The CDR3 contains 15 residues. J lost 9 bases, V lost 2 bases, and 6 bases had no gene match. The CDR3 reads CASSYRTGKSSPLHF. The CDR3 region has the DNA TGTGCCAGCAGTTACAGGACAGGGAAGAGTTCACCCCTCCACTTT.